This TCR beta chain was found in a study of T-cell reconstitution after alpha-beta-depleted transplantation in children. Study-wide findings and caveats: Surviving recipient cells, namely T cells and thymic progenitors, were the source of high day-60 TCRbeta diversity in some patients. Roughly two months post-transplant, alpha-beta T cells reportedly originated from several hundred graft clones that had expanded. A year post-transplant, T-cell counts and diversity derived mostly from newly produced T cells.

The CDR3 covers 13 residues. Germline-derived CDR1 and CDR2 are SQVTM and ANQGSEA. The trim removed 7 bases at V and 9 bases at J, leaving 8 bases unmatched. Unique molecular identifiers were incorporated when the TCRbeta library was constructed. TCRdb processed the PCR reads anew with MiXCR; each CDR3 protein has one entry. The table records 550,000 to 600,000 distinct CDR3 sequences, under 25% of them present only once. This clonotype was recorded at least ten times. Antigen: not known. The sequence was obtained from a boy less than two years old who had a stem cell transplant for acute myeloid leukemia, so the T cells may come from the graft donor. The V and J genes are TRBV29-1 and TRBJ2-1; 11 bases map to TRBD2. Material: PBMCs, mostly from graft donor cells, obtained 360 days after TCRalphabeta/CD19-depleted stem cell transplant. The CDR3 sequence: CSARASGGTEQFF. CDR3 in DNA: TGCAGCGCCAGGGCTAGCGGGGGGACTGAGCAGTTCTTC.